This T cell receptor (beta chain) was recovered during a study of tumor-infiltrating lymphocytes in primary liver carcinoma (dated by TCRdb to between 2016 and 2019). Notes on the research overall: Between late 2015 and March 2016, roughly five patients in China with histopathologically diagnosed primary liver carcinoma had their tumors surgically resected. Samples yielded roughly 3.5 to 8 million productive TCRbeta reads; read depth did not differ significantly between tissue types. Repertoires from technical replicates were highly reproducible, with mean shared-clone rates roughly 0.87 and correlation coefficients above 0.95. The five patients, three men and two women aged 30 to 69 years, had hepatocellular carcinoma (four) or combined HCC and intrahepatic cholangiocarcinoma (one). The five patients had tumors staged T1-T3 N0M0, with maximum diameters ranging from roughly 4.2 to 11 cm. The study combined TCRbeta repertoire sequencing, expression microarrays and whole-exome sequencing across five regions of each liver tumor, with adjacent normal tissue and blood. A total of 35 or so specimens from 5 patients went through TCRbeta repertoire sequencing, namely 25 tumor regions, 5 adjacent noncancerous liver tissues and 5 peripheral blood samples.

Overall results and qualifications from the work: A significantly larger repertoire fraction was made up by the top 250 clones in tumors than in blood (p = 0.039). Comparison of CD4+ and CD8+ T cell repertoires was precluded by the use of bulk unsorted samples. Consistent with antigen-driven expansion, pairs of tumor regions showed higher repertoire overlap (mean around 35%) than either tumor-adjacent pairs (around 17%) or tumor-blood pairs (around 14%). The study included only four to six patients, and the authors note findings should be validated in a larger study. Only the TCR beta chain was sequenced, which likely underestimates true repertoire diversity because unpaired alpha chains were not captured.

Starting from around 520 ng total RNA, TCRbeta-specific cDNA was produced by reverse transcription with a constant-region primer and ProtoScript II reverse transcriptase. Construction of the TCRbeta libraries relied on three nested rounds of multiplex PCR, following a slightly modified ARM-PCR procedure. Each of the first two PCR rounds ran for approximately 10 cycles using multiplex TRBV1-TRBV30 forward primers together with a Cbeta reverse primer. Sample barcodes and Illumina adapters were added in a final 25-cycle PCR using Deep VentR polymerase. Before sequencing, amplicons of 200-500 bp were purified from gel using a QIAquick gel extraction kit. The TCRbeta amplicons were sequenced with 250-bp paired-end reads on an Illumina HiSeq 2500. The study's own analysis went as follows. Trimmomatic v0.33 was used to quality-trim the reads, and FLASH v1.2.11 was used to merge paired reads so that full CDR3 sequences could be recovered. V, D and J germline segments were assigned to the rearranged TCRbeta sequences by MiGEC v1.2.1b. VDJtools v1.0.0 computed clonotype statistics and Shannon-Wiener diversity indices. Except for diversity analysis, only the 250 most abundant clonotypes of each sample were used in subsequent analyses to reduce sampling bias. Through fastp at Q25 and MiXCR, TCRdb rebuilt clones from the public reads, retaining in-frame beta chains. Every CDR3 protein is listed once, alongside the most common genes and DNA of its rows. V and J calls and clone size were set by TCRdb, not the authors. In this sample the table shows about 180,000 distinct CDR3 sequences, 60% of which occur a single time. The ten top clones hold 70% to 80% of the sample.

The CDR3 goes from the cysteine to the phenylalanine over 12 residues. Here the CDR3 DNA is all that survives: 36 bases in frame from base 1. Sequences MNHEY (CDR1) and SVGEGT (CDR2) are obtained from the germline V gene. Trimming costs V 2 bases and J 13 bases, and their ends lie 9 bases apart. This clonotype was counted between two and nine times. Its specific antigen is unknown. Base qualities are not at hand, and no much larger clone is one base apart. RNA from unsorted whole blood was extracted with TRIzol reagent, and germline DNA was obtained with the DNeasy Blood & Tissue kit. At the time of sampling, the patients were treatment-naive and had chronic HBV infection. Before surgery, approximately 4.3 milliliters of peripheral blood were drawn into K2EDTA tubes.

The clonotype originates from a man aged 35 to 55 with primary liver carcinoma and hepatitis B virus infection. The sequencing input was peripheral blood. This receptor chain uses TRBV6-2 or TRBV6-3 and TRBJ2-6; a confident D gene designation cannot be given. The nucleotide sequence is given as TGTGCCAGCAGTTACGATCCGAGGGTCCTGACTTTC. This sequence encodes CASSYDPRVLTF.